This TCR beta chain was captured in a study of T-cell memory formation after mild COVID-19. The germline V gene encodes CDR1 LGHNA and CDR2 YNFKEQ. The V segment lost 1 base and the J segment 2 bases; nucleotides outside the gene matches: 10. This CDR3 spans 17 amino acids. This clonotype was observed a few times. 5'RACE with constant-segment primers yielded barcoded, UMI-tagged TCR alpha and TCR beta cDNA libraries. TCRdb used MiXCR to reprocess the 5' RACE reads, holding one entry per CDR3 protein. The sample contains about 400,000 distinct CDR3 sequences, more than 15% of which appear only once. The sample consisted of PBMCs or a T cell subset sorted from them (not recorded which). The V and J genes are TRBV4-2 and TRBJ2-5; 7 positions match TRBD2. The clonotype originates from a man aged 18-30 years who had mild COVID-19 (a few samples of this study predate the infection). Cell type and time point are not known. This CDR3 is CASSQARDYIRQETQYF. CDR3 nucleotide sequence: TGTGCCAGCAGCCAAGCCCGGGACTACATAAGGCAAGAGACCCAGTACTTC.